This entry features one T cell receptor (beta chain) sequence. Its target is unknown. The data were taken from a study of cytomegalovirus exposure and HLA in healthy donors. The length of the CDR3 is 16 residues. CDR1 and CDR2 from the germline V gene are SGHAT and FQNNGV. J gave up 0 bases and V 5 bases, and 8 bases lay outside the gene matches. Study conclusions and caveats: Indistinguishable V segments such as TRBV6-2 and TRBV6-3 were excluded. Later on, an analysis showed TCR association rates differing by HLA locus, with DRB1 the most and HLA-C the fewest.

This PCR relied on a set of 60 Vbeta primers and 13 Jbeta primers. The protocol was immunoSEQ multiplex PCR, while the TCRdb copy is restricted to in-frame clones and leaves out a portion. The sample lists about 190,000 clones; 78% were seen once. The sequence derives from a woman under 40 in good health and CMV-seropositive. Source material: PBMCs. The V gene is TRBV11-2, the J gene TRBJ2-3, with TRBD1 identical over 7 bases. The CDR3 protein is CASSRGQDPSTDTQYF. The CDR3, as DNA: TGTGCCAGCAGCCGAGGACAGGACCCTAGCACAGATACGCAGTATTTT.